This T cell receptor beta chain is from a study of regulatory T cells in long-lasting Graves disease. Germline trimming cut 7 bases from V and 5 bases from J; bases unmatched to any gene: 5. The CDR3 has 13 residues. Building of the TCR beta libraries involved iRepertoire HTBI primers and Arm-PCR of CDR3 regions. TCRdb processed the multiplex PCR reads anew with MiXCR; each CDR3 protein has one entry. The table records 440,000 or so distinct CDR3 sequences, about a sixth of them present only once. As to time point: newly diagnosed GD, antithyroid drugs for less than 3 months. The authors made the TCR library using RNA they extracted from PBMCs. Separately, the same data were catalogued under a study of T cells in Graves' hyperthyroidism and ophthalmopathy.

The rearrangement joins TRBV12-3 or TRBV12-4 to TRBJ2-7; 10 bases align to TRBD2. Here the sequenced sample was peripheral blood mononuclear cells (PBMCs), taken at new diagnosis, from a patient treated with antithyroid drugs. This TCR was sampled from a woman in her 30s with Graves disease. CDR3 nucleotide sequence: TGTGCCAGCACCCTAGGGACTAGCGACGAGCAGTACTTC. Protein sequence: CASTLGTSDEQYF.